This T cell receptor (beta chain) was sequenced for a study of cytomegalovirus exposure and HLA in healthy donors. PCR primers comprised 60 Vbeta and 13 Jbeta primers. Sequencing used immunoSEQ multiplex PCR; TCRdb keeps in-frame clones, though not all of them. The sample has 95,000 to 150,000 clones; 15% to 17% are singletons. This clone came up a few times. CDR1 is GTSNPN, CDR2 SVGIG, per germline (reference sequence). V was shortened by 5 bases and J by 5 bases, with 15 bases between the two germline ends. This CDR3 has 13 residues. Input material: PBMCs. The origin of this receptor is a woman aged 18-35 years in good health and CMV-seronegative. The chain carries TRBV30 and TRBJ1-1; the D gene is possibly TRBD1 (5 bases). DNA of the CDR3: TGTGCCTGGGCCGGCGGGGGTCGTACTGAAGCTTTCTTT. Translated, it gives CAWAGGGRTEAFF.